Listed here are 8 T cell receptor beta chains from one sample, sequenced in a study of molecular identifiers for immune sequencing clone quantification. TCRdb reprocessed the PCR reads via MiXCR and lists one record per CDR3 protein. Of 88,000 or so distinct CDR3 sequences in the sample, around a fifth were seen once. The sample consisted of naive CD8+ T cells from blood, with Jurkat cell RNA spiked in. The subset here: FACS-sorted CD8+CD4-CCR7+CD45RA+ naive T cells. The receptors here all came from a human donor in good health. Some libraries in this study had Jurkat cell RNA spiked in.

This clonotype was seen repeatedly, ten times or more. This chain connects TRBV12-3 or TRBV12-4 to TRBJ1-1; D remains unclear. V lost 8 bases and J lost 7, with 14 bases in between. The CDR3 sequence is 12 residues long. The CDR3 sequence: CASGVGAIEAFF. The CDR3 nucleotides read TGTGCCAGCGGGGTTGGAGCAATTGAAGCTTTCTTT.

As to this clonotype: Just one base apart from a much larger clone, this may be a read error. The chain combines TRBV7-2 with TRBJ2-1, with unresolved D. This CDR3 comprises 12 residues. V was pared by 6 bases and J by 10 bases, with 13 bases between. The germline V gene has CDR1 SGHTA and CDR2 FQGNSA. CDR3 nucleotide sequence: TGTGCCAGCAGTCCCCTAGAGGTAGAGCAGTTCTTC. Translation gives CASSPLEVEQFF.

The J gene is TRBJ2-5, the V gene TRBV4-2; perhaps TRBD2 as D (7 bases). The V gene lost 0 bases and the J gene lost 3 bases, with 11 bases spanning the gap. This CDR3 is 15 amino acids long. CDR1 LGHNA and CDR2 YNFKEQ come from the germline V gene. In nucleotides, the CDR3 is TGTGCCAGCAGCCAAGAGGGGGCGGGGGAAGAGACCCAGTACTTC. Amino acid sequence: CASSQEGAGEETQYF.

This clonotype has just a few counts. This CDR3 reads CASSPSSLQGEETQYF. In nucleotides, the CDR3 is TGTGCCAGCAGTCCCTCTAGTTTGCAGGGGGAAGAGACCCAGTACTTC. The chain has TRBV27 and TRBJ2-5, with 7 bases that match TRBD1. Trimming at V came to 5 bases and at J to 3 bases, leaving 12 bases not matched to a gene. Germline V gene lookup returns CDR1 MNHEY and CDR2 SMNVEV (reference sequence). The CDR3 consists of 16 residues.

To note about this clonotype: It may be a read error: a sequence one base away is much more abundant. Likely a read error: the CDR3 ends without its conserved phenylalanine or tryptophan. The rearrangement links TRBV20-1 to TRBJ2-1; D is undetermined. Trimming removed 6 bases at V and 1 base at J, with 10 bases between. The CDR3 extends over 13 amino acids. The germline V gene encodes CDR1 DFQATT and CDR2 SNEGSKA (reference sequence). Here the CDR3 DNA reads TGCAGTGCCTTGCTAGTTTCCTACAATGAGCAGTTCCTC. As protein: CSALLVSYNEQFL.

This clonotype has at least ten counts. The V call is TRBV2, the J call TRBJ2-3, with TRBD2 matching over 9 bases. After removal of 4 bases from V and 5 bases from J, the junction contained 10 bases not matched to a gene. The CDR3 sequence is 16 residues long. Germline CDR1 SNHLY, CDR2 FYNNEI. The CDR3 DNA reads TGTGCCAGCAGTGCACGGGCTAGCGGGGTTCTAGATACGCAGTATTTT. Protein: CASSARASGVLDTQYF. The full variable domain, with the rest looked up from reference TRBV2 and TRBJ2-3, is EPEVTQTPSHQVTQMGQEVILRCVPISNHLYFYWYRQILGQKVEFLVSFYNNEISEKSEIFDDQFSVERPDGSNFTLKIRSTKLEDSAMYFCASSARASGVLDTQYFGPGTRLTVL.

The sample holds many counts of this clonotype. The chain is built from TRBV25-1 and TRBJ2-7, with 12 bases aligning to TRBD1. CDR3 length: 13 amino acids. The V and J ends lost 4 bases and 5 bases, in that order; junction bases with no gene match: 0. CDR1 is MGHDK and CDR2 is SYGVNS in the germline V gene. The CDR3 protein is CASSGDRGHEQYF. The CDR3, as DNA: TGTGCCAGCAGTGGGGACAGGGGGCACGAGCAGTACTTC.

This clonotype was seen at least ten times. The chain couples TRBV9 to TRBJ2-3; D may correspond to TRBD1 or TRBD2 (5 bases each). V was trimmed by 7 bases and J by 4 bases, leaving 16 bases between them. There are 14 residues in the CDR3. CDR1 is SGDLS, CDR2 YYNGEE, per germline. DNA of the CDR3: TGTGCCAGCTCCCCTGGGGGTGGGCCAGATACGCAGTATTTT. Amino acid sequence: CASSPGGGPDTQYF.